This T cell receptor (beta chain) was observed in a study of T-cell reconstitution after alpha-beta-depleted transplantation in children. Study conclusions and caveats: Several hundred expanded graft clones reportedly gave rise to the alpha-beta T cells present about two months after transplant.

This clonotype was counted at least ten times. What it recognizes is unknown. Unique molecular identifiers were used in preparing the TCRbeta library. MiXCR was run by TCRdb on the PCR reads, yielding one entry per CDR3 protein. The table shows hundreds of thousands of distinct CDR3 sequences, with about 10% occurring only once. This clonotype was obtained from a child younger than 10 with inherited bone marrow failure, due to receive a stem cell transplant. The specimen was PBMCs, collected before TCRalphabeta/CD19-depleted stem cell transplant.

The CDR3 reads CASSAGVSNQPQHF. The CDR3 DNA sequence: TGTGCCAGCAGTGCCGGGGTTTCCAATCAGCCCCAGCATTTT. The rearrangement uses TRBV25-1 and TRBJ1-5; D gene unclear. Per germline, CDR1 MGHDK and CDR2 SYGVNS. The CDR3 spans 14 residues. Trimming pared 4 bases from V and 3 bases from J, leaving 10 bases between.